The rows below give T cell receptor beta chains drawn from one sample of a study of T-cell reconstitution after alpha-beta-depleted transplantation in children. TCRdb fed the PCR reads into MiXCR, producing one record per CDR3 protein. The sample holds about 200,000 distinct CDR3 sequences, about 6.6% seen once. The material sequenced was PBMCs, taken before TCRalphabeta/CD19-depleted stem cell transplant. The receptors were gathered from a boy aged 2 to 10 with acute lymphoblastic leukemia, due to receive a stem cell transplant. Both conserved end residues are part of each CDR3. The D gene is left open where the match is weak. The size of a clone is reported for some rows only, either as once, few or many, or as a class for expanded clones.

abundance: few; d_gene: TRBD1; v_gene: TRBV6-1; j_gene: TRBJ1-6; CDR3aa: CASTPTGPPAPLHF; CDR3nt: TGTGCCAGCACCCCGACAGGGCCCCCGGCACCCCTCCACTTT
abundance: many; d_gene: NA; v_gene: TRBV5-1; j_gene: TRBJ2-1; CDR3aa: CASSSLQSNEQFF; CDR3nt: TGCGCCAGCAGCTCCTTACAGAGCAATGAGCAGTTCTTC
abundance: many; d_gene: NA; v_gene: TRBV29-1; j_gene: TRBJ1-1; CDR3aa: CSARLGGVNTEAFF; CDR3nt: TGCAGCGCCAGGCTCGGGGGGGTAAACACTGAAGCTTTCTTT
abundance: many; d_gene: TRBD2; v_gene: TRBV20-1; j_gene: TRBJ2-7; CDR3aa: CSAQGDRLAGPKYF; CDR3nt: TGCAGTGCTCAGGGGGATAGACTAGCGGGTCCCAAGTACTTC
abundance: many; d_gene: NA; v_gene: TRBV7-6; j_gene: TRBJ1-1; CDR3aa: CASSDYPGNTEAFF; CDR3nt: TGTGCCAGCAGCGACTACCCGGGGAACACTGAAGCTTTCTTT
abundance: few; d_gene: TRBD2; v_gene: TRBV20-1; j_gene: TRBJ2-5; CDR3aa: CSASPGSGTETQYF; CDR3nt: TGCAGTGCTAGCCCGGGTAGCGGGACCGAGACCCAGTACTTC
abundance: many; d_gene: NA; v_gene: TRBV11-2; j_gene: TRBJ2-1; CDR3aa: CASSGAPDSLSEQFF; CDR3nt: TGTGCCAGCAGCGGCGCCCCGGACAGCCTCAGTGAGCAGTTCTTC
abundance: many; d_gene: TRBD2; v_gene: TRBV7-2; j_gene: TRBJ2-7; CDR3aa: CASSLAGGPYEQYF; CDR3nt: TGTGCCAGCAGTTTAGCGGGAGGGCCGTACGAGCAGTACTTC
abundance: NA; d_gene: NA; v_gene: TRBV11-2; j_gene: TRBJ2-3; CDR3aa: CASSNKRDTQYF; CDR3nt: TGTGCCAGCAGCAACAAACGGGATACGCAGTATTTT
abundance: many; d_gene: NA; v_gene: TRBV18; j_gene: TRBJ2-7; CDR3aa: CASSPLRDEQYF; CDR3nt: TGTGCCAGCTCACCACTGAGGGACGAGCAGTACTTC
abundance: many; d_gene: NA; v_gene: TRBV12-3/TRBV12-4; j_gene: TRBJ2-5; CDR3aa: CASSRGRQETQYF; CDR3nt: TGTGCCAGCAGCCGCGGCAGGCAAGAGACCCAGTACTTC
abundance: NA; d_gene: TRBD1; v_gene: TRBV7-2; j_gene: TRBJ1-1; CDR3aa: CASSLLTGGETEAFF; CDR3nt: TGTGCCAGCAGCTTATTAACAGGGGGCGAGACTGAAGCTTTCTTT
abundance: many; d_gene: NA; v_gene: TRBV9; j_gene: TRBJ1-5; CDR3aa: CASSVEGGANQPQHF; CDR3nt: TGTGCCAGCAGCGTAGAAGGAGGGGCCAATCAGCCCCAGCATTTT
abundance: many; d_gene: NA; v_gene: TRBV6-5; j_gene: TRBJ2-7; CDR3aa: CASSYSSGTGSYEQYF; CDR3nt: TGTGCCAGCAGTTACTCGTCCGGGACGGGTTCCTACGAGCAGTACTTC
abundance: few; d_gene: TRBD2; v_gene: TRBV5-1; j_gene: TRBJ2-3; CDR3aa: CASSLTLGGGTDTQYF; CDR3nt: TGCGCCAGCAGCTTGACTCTTGGGGGGGGGACAGATACGCAGTATTTT
abundance: NA; d_gene: NA; v_gene: TRBV12-3/TRBV12-4; j_gene: TRBJ2-1; CDR3aa: CASSFLSGSAAFYNEQFF; CDR3nt: TGTGCCAGCAGTTTCCTCAGCGGCTCGGCAGCCTTCTACAATGAGCAGTTCTTC
abundance: many; d_gene: NA; v_gene: TRBV28; j_gene: TRBJ1-4; CDR3aa: CASGDSFADEKLFF; CDR3nt: TGTGCCAGCGGAGACAGTTTCGCTGATGAAAAACTGTTTTTT
abundance: many; d_gene: TRBD1; v_gene: TRBV5-4; j_gene: TRBJ2-7; CDR3aa: CASSPDGRTGVDEQYF; CDR3nt: TGTGCCAGCAGCCCGGACGGTCGGACAGGGGTTGACGAGCAGTACTTC
abundance: few; d_gene: NA; v_gene: TRBV10-2; j_gene: TRBJ2-3; CDR3aa: CASSAGHTDTQYF; CDR3nt: TGCGCCAGCAGTGCGGGGCACACAGATACGCAGTATTTT
abundance: many; d_gene: NA; v_gene: TRBV29-1; j_gene: TRBJ2-3; CDR3aa: CSVETTDTQYF; CDR3nt: TGCAGCGTGGAGACCACAGATACGCAGTATTTT
abundance: many; d_gene: NA; v_gene: TRBV20-1; j_gene: TRBJ2-5; CDR3aa: CSPGKTQYF; CDR3nt: TGCAGCCCTGGGAAGACCCAGTACTTC
abundance: NA; d_gene: NA; v_gene: TRBV11-1; j_gene: TRBJ1-4; CDR3aa: CASSLLRDTTRWGNEKLFF; CDR3nt: TGTGCCAGCAGCTTACTCCGGGACACCACGAGATGGGGTAATGAAAAACTGTTTTTT
abundance: few; d_gene: TRBD2; v_gene: TRBV30; j_gene: TRBJ2-1; CDR3aa: CAWRGAGGRNEQFF; CDR3nt: TGTGCCTGGAGGGGGGCGGGAGGGCGGAATGAGCAGTTCTTC
abundance: few; d_gene: NA; v_gene: TRBV12-3/TRBV12-4; j_gene: TRBJ2-3; CDR3aa: CASSLARNTDTQYF; CDR3nt: TGTGCCAGCAGTTTAGCCAGGAACACAGATACGCAGTATTTT
abundance: many; d_gene: TRBD1; v_gene: TRBV7-3; j_gene: TRBJ2-1; CDR3aa: CASSLTQGAYNEQFF; CDR3nt: TGTGCCAGCAGCTTAACGCAGGGGGCCTACAATGAGCAGTTCTTC
abundance: many; d_gene: TRBD2; v_gene: TRBV5-1; j_gene: TRBJ2-3; CDR3aa: CASSRLADTDTQYF; CDR3nt: TGCGCCAGCAGCAGACTAGCGGACACAGATACGCAGTATTTT
abundance: many; d_gene: NA; v_gene: TRBV5-1; j_gene: TRBJ2-7; CDR3aa: CASSLEMGYEQYF; CDR3nt: TGCGCCAGCAGCTTGGAAATGGGCTACGAGCAGTACTTC
abundance: many; d_gene: TRBD2; v_gene: TRBV7-8; j_gene: TRBJ2-1; CDR3aa: CASSLLGLAGGLSYNEQFF; CDR3nt: TGTGCCAGCAGCCTCCTGGGACTAGCGGGGGGGCTTTCCTACAATGAGCAGTTCTTC
abundance: many; d_gene: NA; v_gene: TRBV12-5; j_gene: TRBJ2-2; CDR3aa: CASGLMWGLLLRELFF; CDR3nt: TGTGCTAGTGGCCTTATGTGGGGGCTCCTACTAAGGGAGCTGTTTTTT
abundance: few; d_gene: TRBD2; v_gene: TRBV6-1; j_gene: TRBJ2-3; CDR3aa: CASRGGGGGDTQYF; CDR3nt: TGTGCCAGCCGGGGGGGCGGGGGCGGAGATACGCAGTATTTT
abundance: many; d_gene: NA; v_gene: TRBV30; j_gene: TRBJ2-7; CDR3aa: CAWSNAWEQYF; CDR3nt: TGTGCCTGGAGTAACGCCTGGGAGCAGTACTTC
abundance: many; d_gene: NA; v_gene: TRBV28; j_gene: TRBJ2-1; CDR3aa: CASSLYHDEQFF; CDR3nt: TGTGCCAGCAGCCTCTATCATGATGAGCAGTTCTTC
abundance: many; d_gene: NA; v_gene: TRBV12-3/TRBV12-4; j_gene: TRBJ2-1; CDR3aa: CASSLGTSDEQFF; CDR3nt: TGTGCCAGCAGTTTGGGGACTTCAGATGAGCAGTTCTTC
abundance: many; d_gene: NA; v_gene: TRBV28; j_gene: TRBJ1-6; CDR3aa: CASSLTQDGSPLHF; CDR3nt: TGTGCCAGCAGTTTAACACAGGATGGTTCACCCCTCCACTTT
abundance: many; d_gene: NA; v_gene: TRBV12-3/TRBV12-4; j_gene: TRBJ2-5; CDR3aa: CASSFLRVETQYF; CDR3nt: TGTGCCAGCAGTTTCCTCCGCGTGGAGACCCAGTACTTC
abundance: NA; d_gene: NA; v_gene: TRBV12-3/TRBV12-4; j_gene: TRBJ2-7; CDR3aa: CASRRTASSYEQYF; CDR3nt: TGTGCCAGCAGAAGGACGGCCAGCTCCTACGAGCAGTACTTC
abundance: many; d_gene: TRBD1; v_gene: TRBV5-1; j_gene: TRBJ1-4; CDR3aa: CASSSGQGNEKLFF; CDR3nt: TGCGCCAGCAGCTCCGGACAGGGTAATGAAAAACTGTTTTTT
abundance: many; d_gene: NA; v_gene: TRBV20-1; j_gene: TRBJ2-5; CDR3aa: CSASTARQETQYF; CDR3nt: TGCAGTGCTTCCACGGCTCGTCAAGAGACCCAGTACTTC
abundance: many; d_gene: NA; v_gene: TRBV29-1; j_gene: TRBJ1-5; CDR3aa: CSVSSGMNQPQHF; CDR3nt: TGCAGCGTCAGCTCCGGAATGAATCAGCCCCAGCATTTT
abundance: NA; d_gene: TRBD2; v_gene: TRBV20-1; j_gene: TRBJ2-5; CDR3aa: CSARSGGPETQYF; CDR3nt: TGCAGTGCTAGATCGGGAGGCCCGGAGACCCAGTACTTC
abundance: many; d_gene: NA; v_gene: TRBV28; j_gene: TRBJ1-4; CDR3aa: CASSLSLGDGDEKLFF; CDR3nt: TGTGCCAGCAGCCTATCTCTGGGGGATGGGGATGAAAAACTGTTTTTT
abundance: many; d_gene: TRBD1; v_gene: TRBV18; j_gene: TRBJ2-1; CDR3aa: CASSPGGQNEQFF; CDR3nt: TGTGCCAGCTCTCCAGGGGGCCAGAATGAGCAGTTCTTC
abundance: few; d_gene: TRBD2; v_gene: TRBV20-1; j_gene: TRBJ2-3; CDR3aa: CSATSGVGTQYF; CDR3nt: TGCAGTGCTACTAGCGGGGTCGGTACGCAGTATTTT
abundance: many; d_gene: TRBD1; v_gene: TRBV5-1; j_gene: TRBJ1-2; CDR3aa: CASSLVRSGGDGYTF; CDR3nt: TGCGCCAGCAGCTTGGTTAGGTCAGGGGGCGATGGCTACACCTTC
abundance: NA; d_gene: NA; v_gene: TRBV6-5; j_gene: TRBJ1-2; CDR3aa: CASSNPPGQNYGYTF; CDR3nt: TGTGCCAGCAGTAACCCCCCTGGACAGAACTATGGCTACACCTTC
abundance: many; d_gene: NA; v_gene: TRBV28; j_gene: TRBJ1-5; CDR3aa: CASSTAQGSNQPQHF; CDR3nt: TGTGCCAGCAGTACGGCTCAGGGGAGCAATCAGCCCCAGCATTTT
abundance: many; d_gene: NA; v_gene: TRBV7-6; j_gene: TRBJ2-3; CDR3aa: CASTEPGTDTQYF; CDR3nt: TGTGCCAGCACCGAGCCGGGGACAGATACGCAGTATTTT
abundance: many; d_gene: TRBD1; v_gene: TRBV5-1; j_gene: TRBJ1-5; CDR3aa: CASSEGGREDQPQHF; CDR3nt: TGCGCCAGCAGCGAAGGGGGCAGGGAAGATCAGCCCCAGCATTTT
abundance: many; d_gene: TRBD2; v_gene: TRBV20-1; j_gene: TRBJ2-7; CDR3aa: CSAIGPTSGAYEQYF; CDR3nt: TGCAGTGCAATCGGTCCGACTAGCGGTGCCTACGAGCAGTACTTC
abundance: few; d_gene: TRBD1; v_gene: TRBV14; j_gene: TRBJ1-1; CDR3aa: CASSPGQGTTEAFF; CDR3nt: TGTGCCAGCAGCCCAGGACAGGGAACAACTGAAGCTTTCTTT
abundance: NA; d_gene: NA; v_gene: TRBV29-1; j_gene: TRBJ2-2; CDR3aa: CSVELATAGTGELFF; CDR3nt: TGCAGCGTTGAACTCGCGACAGCTGGCACCGGGGAGCTGTTTTTT
abundance: many; d_gene: NA; v_gene: TRBV7-9; j_gene: TRBJ1-2; CDR3aa: CASSLGEGYGYTF; CDR3nt: TGTGCCAGCAGCTTAGGGGAGGGCTATGGCTACACCTTC
abundance: few; d_gene: TRBD2; v_gene: TRBV14; j_gene: TRBJ2-1; CDR3aa: CASSHPPGLAAQLDEQFF; CDR3nt: TGTGCCAGCAGCCATCCTCCGGGACTAGCGGCCCAGCTCGATGAGCAGTTCTTC
abundance: many; d_gene: NA; v_gene: TRBV2; j_gene: TRBJ1-5; CDR3aa: CASRWEGDQPQHF; CDR3nt: TGTGCCAGCAGGTGGGAAGGGGATCAGCCCCAGCATTTT
abundance: many; d_gene: TRBD1; v_gene: TRBV28; j_gene: TRBJ1-3; CDR3aa: CASSVGGQIRNTIYF; CDR3nt: TGTGCCAGTTCTGTCGGGGGACAGATAAGAAACACCATATATTTT